This T cell receptor beta chain comes out of a study of cytomegalovirus exposure and HLA in healthy donors. General observations from the study: Most TCR sequences were rare, but some public TCRs occurred in many donors.

The donors were healthy bone marrow donors. Amplification used 60 Vbeta primers and 13 Jbeta primers. Per the original data handling: There were around 77 million unique TCR beta chains by a later count, and 10 million to 12 million of them were shared. Profiled with immunoSEQ multiplex PCR; TCRdb holds only in-frame clones, not every one. Clonal size and the V and J genes are those of that table, whereas D and trimming came from the DNA. The sample yields 120,000 to 150,000 clones, 88% seen once. Comments on this clone: Its antigen is unknown.

Germline V gene lookup returns CDR1 SGHNT and CDR2 YENEEA. The CDR3 is 15 amino acids. V was pared by 1 base and J by 2 bases, with 9 bases between. Source material: PBMCs. V is TRBV11-3 and J is TRBJ2-1; a possible D gene is TRBD2 (5 bases). The sequence was collected from a woman aged 40 to 55 in good health and CMV-seronegative. The CDR3 here is CASSLGLATYNEQFF. The CDR3 DNA reads as TGTGCCAGCAGCTTAGGGCTAGCCACCTACAATGAGCAGTTCTTC.